This T cell receptor (beta chain) emerged from a study of blood T cell repertoires in COVID-19 (dated by TCRdb to between 2020 and 2021). For context, the study as a whole: Samples covering the acute and convalescent phases of COVID-19 were provided by collaborators in the United States, Italy and Spain. Where available, HLA class I and class II types were obtained from metadata supplied by the sample provider rather than from assay-based typing. The dataset comprised deeply sampled blood TCRbeta repertoires from subjects exposed to, actively infected with, or recovered from COVID-19. The repertoires were released in a freely available public database intended as a resource for research on the immune response to SARS-CoV-2. Samples came from the ongoing ImmuneRACE study (first 160 participants) plus 1,254 subjects from 6 global collaborators. A de-identified subject ID, COVID-19 status, age in years and sex were almost always included in the sample metadata. The prospective study material was composed of cDNA or gDNA derived from T cells, B-cell-depleted T cells, or PBMCs.

Whole blood was collected in K2EDTA tubes by collaborating institutions according to the institutions' own protocols. Collaborator samples were shipped for TCRbeta analysis as frozen whole blood, isolated PBMCs, or DNA extracted from either sample type. TCRbeta CDR3 regions were amplified from genomic DNA using the immunoSEQ Assay, a bias-controlled multiplex PCR. As for the original processing: Within the assay, amplification of reference gene primers was used to estimate how many nucleated cells each sample contained. To quantify the absolute abundance of each unique TCRbeta CDR3 rearrangement, sequence reads were collapsed and filtered. Productive Simpson clonality was computed per sample as the square root of Simpson's diversity index over productive rearrangements. Sourced from immuneACCESS, this table was stored by TCRdb with only in-frame sequences that have V and J called. A share of the clones is absent; for the studies checked, an unresolved V gene accounts for under half, and the remainder has no known explanation. Clonal size and the V and J genes are those of that table, whereas D and trimming came from the DNA. The table for this sample lists around 130,000 clones; 84% of them were counted only once. The ten largest clonotypes hold 10% to 15% of the sample.

With respect to this clone: It has no known antigen specificity. Base-call qualities are not available, and no considerably larger clone is one nucleotide away.

CDR3 length: 13 amino acids, cysteine to phenylalanine. Solely the CDR3 DNA is kept, with 39 bases framed from the first base. The germline V gene supplies CDR1 MNHEY and CDR2 SVGAGI. Trimming removed 2 bases from V and 7 bases from J, leaving 11 bases between the germline ends. Broader findings and caveats from the paper: The amount of clinical and demographic metadata varied by source and participant and was provided uncurated.

Rearrangement joined TRBV6-5 to TRBJ1-1, with the D gene call left open. This TCR derives from a woman aged 60-75 years with acute or convalescent COVID-19. Sequencing was carried out using peripheral blood. The CDR3 here reads CASSYERYLEAFF. The base sequence is TGTGCCAGCAGTTACGAACGCTATCTTGAAGCTTTCTTT.